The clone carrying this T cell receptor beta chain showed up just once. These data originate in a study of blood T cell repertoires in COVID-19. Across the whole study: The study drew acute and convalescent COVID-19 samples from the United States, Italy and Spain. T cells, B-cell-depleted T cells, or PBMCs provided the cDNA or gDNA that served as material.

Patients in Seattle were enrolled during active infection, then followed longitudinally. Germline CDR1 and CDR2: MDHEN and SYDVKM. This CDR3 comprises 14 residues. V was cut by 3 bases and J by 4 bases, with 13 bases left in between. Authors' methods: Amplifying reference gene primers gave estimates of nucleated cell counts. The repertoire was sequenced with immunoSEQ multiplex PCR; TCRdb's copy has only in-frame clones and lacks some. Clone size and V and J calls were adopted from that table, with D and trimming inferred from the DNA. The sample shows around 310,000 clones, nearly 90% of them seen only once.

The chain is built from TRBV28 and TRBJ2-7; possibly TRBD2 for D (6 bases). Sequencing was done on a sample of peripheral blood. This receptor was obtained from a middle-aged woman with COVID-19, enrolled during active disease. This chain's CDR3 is CASSLAGRTYEQYF. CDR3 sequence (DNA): TGTGCCAGCAGTTTGGCAGGGAGGACTTACGAGCAGTACTTC. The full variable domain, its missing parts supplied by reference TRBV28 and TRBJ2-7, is DVKVTQSSRYLVKRTGEKVFLECVQDMDHENMFWYRQDPGLGLRLIYFSYDVKMKEKGDIPEGYSVSREKKERFSLILESASTNQTSMYLCASSLAGRTYEQYFGPGTRLTVT.